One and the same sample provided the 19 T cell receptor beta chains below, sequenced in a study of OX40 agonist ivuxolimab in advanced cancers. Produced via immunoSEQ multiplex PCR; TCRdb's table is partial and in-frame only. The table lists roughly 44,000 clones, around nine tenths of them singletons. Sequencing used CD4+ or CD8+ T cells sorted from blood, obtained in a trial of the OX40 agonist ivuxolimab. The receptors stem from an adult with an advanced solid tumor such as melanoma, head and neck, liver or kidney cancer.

The CDR3 DNA is TGTGCCAGCAGGACGGACGGGACCAAAAACATTCAGTACTTC. Its protein is CASRTDGTKNIQYF. The rearrangement joins TRBV6-5 to TRBJ2-4; possible D gene TRBD2, 5 bases. V lost 6 bases to trimming and J lost 2 bases, with 11 bases between them. Germline CDR1 reads MNHEY; CDR2 reads SVGAGI. The CDR3 spans 14 residues.

CDR3 DNA: TGCAGTGCTAGTTGGGCCGGGGAGCTGTTTTTT. It translates to CSASWAGELFF. The rearrangement uses TRBV20-1 and TRBJ2-2; no reliable D call. V was trimmed by 3 bases and J by 6 bases, leaving 5 bases between them. The CDR3 is made up of 11 amino acids. The V gene's germline CDR1 is DFQATT and CDR2 SNEGSKA (reference sequence).

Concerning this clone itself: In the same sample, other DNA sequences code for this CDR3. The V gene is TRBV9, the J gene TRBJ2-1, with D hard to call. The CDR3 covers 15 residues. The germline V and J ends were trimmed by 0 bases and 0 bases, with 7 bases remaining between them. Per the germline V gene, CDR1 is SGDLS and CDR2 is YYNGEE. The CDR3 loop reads CASSVGQSSYNEQFF. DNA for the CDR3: TGTGCCAGCAGCGTAGGCCAGAGCTCCTACAATGAGCAGTTCTTC. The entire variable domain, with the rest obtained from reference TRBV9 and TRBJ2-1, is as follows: DSGVTQTPKHLITATGQRVTLRCSPRSGDLSVYWYQQSLDQGLQFLIQYYNGEERAKGNILERFSAQQFPDLHSELNLSSLELGDSALYFCASSVGQSSYNEQFFGPGTRLTVL.

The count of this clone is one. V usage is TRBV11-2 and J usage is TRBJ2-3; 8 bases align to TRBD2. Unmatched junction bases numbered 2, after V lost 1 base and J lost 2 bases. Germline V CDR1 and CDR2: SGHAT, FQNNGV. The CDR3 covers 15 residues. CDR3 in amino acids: CASSLGAGDTDTQYF. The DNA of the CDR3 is TGTGCCAGCAGCTTAGGAGCGGGGGACACAGATACGCAGTATTTT.

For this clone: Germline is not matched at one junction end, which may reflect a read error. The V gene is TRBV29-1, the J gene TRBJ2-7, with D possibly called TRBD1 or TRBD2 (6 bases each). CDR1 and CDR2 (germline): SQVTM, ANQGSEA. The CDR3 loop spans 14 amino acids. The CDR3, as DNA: TGCAGCGTCGAAGGGGGGCCGAGCTCCTACGAGCAGTACTTC. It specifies CSVEGGPSSYEQYF.

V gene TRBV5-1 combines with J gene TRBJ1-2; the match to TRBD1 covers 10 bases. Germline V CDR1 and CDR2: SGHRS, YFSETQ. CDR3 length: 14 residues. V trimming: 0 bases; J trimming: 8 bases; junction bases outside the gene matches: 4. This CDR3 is CASSLGDRGWGYTF. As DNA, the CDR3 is TGCGCCAGCAGCTTGGGGGACAGGGGTTGGGGCTACACCTTC.

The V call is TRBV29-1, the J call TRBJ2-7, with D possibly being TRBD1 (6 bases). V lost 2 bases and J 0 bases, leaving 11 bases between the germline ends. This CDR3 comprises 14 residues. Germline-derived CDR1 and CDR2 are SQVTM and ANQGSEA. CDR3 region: CSVETGQISYEQYF. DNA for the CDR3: TGCAGCGTTGAAACAGGACAGATCTCCTACGAGCAGTACTTC.

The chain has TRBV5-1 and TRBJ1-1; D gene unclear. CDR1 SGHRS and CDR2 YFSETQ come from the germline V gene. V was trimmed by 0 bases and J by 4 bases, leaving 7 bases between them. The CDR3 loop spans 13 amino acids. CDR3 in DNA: TGCGCCAGCAGCTTGGCCGGGCCCACTGAAGCTTTCTTT. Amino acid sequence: CASSLAGPTEAFF.

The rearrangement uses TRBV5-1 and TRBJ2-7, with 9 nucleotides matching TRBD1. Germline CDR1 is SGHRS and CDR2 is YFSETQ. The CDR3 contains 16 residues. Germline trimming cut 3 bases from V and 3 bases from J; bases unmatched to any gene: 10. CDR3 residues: CASSSSGGQGSYEQYF. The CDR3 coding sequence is TGCGCCAGCAGCTCCTCAGGGGGACAGGGCAGCTACGAGCAGTACTTC. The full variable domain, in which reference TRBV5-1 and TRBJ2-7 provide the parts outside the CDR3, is KAGVTQTPRYLIKTRGQQVTLSCSPISGHRSVSWYQQTPGQGLQFLFEYFSETQRNKGNFPGRFSGRQFSNSRSEMNVSTLELGDSALYLCASSSSGGQGSYEQYFGPGTRLTVT.

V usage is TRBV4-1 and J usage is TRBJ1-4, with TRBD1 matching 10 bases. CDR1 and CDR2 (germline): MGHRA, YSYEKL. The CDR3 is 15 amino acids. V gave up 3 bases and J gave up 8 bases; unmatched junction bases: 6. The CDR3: CASSHTGTGEEKLFF. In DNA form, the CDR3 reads TGCGCCAGCAGCCATACCGGGACAGGGGAGGAAAAACTGTTTTTT.

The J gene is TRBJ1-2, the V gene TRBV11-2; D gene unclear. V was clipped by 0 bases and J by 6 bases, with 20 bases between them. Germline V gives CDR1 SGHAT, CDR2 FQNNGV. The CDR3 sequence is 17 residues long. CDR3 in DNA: TGTGCCAGCAGCTTAGATCTGTCGGTATTTCTGGAGGATGGCTACACCTTC. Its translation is CASSLDLSVFLEDGYTF.

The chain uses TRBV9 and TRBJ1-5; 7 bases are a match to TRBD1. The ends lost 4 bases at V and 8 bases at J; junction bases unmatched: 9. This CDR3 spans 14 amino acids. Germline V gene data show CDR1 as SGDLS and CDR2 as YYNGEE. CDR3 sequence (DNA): TGTGCCAGCAGCCCTGACAGGGCTGGGAAGCCCCAGCATTTT. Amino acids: CASSPDRAGKPQHF.

The CDR3 coding sequence is TGTGCCAGCAGGGCGGGGCACGAGCAGTACTTC. This translates into CASRAGHEQYF. This chain joins TRBV5-4 and TRBJ2-7, with a weak D call TRBD2 (6 bases). The V gene lost 5 bases and the J gene lost 5 bases, with 8 bases spanning the gap. Germline V gene lookup returns CDR1 SGHNT and CDR2 YYREEE (reference sequence). The CDR3 consists of 11 residues.

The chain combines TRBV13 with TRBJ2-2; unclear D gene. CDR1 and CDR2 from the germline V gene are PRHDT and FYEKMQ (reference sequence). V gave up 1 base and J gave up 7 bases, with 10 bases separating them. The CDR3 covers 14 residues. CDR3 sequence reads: CASSLVGSRGELFF. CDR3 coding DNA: TGTGCCAGCAGCTTAGTGGGGTCCCGCGGGGAGCTGTTTTTT.

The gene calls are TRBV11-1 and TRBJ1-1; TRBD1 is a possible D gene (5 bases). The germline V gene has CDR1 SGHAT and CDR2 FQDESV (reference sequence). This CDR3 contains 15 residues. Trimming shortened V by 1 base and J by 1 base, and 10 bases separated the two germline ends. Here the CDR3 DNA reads TGTGCCAGCAGCTTAGTCCCAGGGAGGAACACTGAAGCTTTCTTT. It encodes CASSLVPGRNTEAFF.

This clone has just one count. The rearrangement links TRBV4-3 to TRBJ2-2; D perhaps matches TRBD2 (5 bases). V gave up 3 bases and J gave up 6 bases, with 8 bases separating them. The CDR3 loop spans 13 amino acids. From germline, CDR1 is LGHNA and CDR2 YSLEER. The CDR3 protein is CASSHDGAGELFF. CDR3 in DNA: TGCGCCAGCAGCCATGACGGGGCCGGGGAGCTGTTTTTT.

CDR3 region: CASSESYEQYF. CDR3 DNA: TGTGCCAGCAGCGAATCTTACGAGCAGTACTTC. The genes are TRBV7-2 and TRBJ2-7; no firm D call. Germline V gene data show CDR1 as SGHTA and CDR2 as FQGNSA. Between the trimmed V and J ends, which lost 5 bases and 4 bases, there was a span of 6 bases. The CDR3 runs 11 residues.

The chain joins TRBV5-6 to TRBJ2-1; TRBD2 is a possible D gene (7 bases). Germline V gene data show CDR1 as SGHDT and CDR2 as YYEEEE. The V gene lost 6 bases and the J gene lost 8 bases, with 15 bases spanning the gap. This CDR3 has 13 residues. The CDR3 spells CASNGGPYHEQFF. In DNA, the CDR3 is TGTGCCAGCAACGGGGGGCCTTACCATGAGCAGTTCTTC.

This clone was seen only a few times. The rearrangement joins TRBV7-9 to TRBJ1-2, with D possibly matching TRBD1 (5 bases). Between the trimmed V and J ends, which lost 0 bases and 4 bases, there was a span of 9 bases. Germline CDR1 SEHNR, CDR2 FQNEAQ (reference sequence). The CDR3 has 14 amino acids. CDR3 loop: CASSLAGGPYGYTF. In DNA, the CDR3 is TGTGCCAGCAGCTTAGCGGGGGGTCCCTATGGCTACACCTTC.